This T cell receptor beta chain was observed in a study of T cells after yellow fever vaccination. For this clonotype: Its specificity is unknown.

In making TCR cDNA, 5'RACE template switching added a universal primer site and UMIs to it. TCRdb used MiXCR to reprocess the 5' RACE reads, holding one entry per CDR3 protein. The table includes around 100,000 distinct CDR3 sequences, roughly 8.4% detected once. Study-level results: After the booster, 96% of CD4 and more than 85% of CD8 primary-response clones were re-detected. Clonotype sharing between CD4 and CD8 compartments was small. Abundant clonotypes from the bulk population could get into FACS-sorted repertoires as contaminants.

The clonotype comes from a man aged 30 to 39 who received the YFV17D yellow fever vaccine. The specimen comprised CD8+ T cells sorted from PBMCs, sampled 45 days after the yellow fever booster vaccination.

CDR3 DNA: TGCAGCGTTGTAGGGGGCTCCTACAATGAGCAGTTCTTC. Protein sequence: CSVVGGSYNEQFF. This chain joins TRBV29-1 and TRBJ2-1; weak D call: TRBD1 (6 bases). The CDR3 has 13 amino acids. V lost 4 bases and J lost 0, with 7 bases in between. Per the germline V gene, CDR1 is SQVTM and CDR2 is ANQGSEA.